The source of this T cell receptor beta chain is a study of cytomegalovirus exposure and HLA in healthy donors. The PCR used 60 Vbeta and 13 Jbeta primers. TCRdb's table, derived via immunoSEQ multiplex PCR, lists solely in-frame clones and lacks some. The table includes about 110,000 clones, over 80% detected once. The J segment lost 0 bases and the V segment lost 5 bases, leaving 6 bases of the junction unmatched. Germline CDR1 SGHTA, CDR2 FQGNSA. This CDR3 comprises 16 residues. The sample holds a few counts of this clone. Its antigen is unknown. Study-level findings and limits: The study listed about 150 cytomegalovirus-associated TCR beta chains. In an earlier analysis, most TCR beta V segments were productive about 87% or about 30% of the time. A later analysis linked a missense DCLRE1C variant to TCR beta V- and J-gene trimming.

This rearrangement joins TRBV7-2 to TRBJ1-1; TRBD1 agrees at 10 bases. The sample comprised PBMCs. The TCR was taken from a man aged 45 to 65 in good health and CMV-seronegative. CDR3 DNA sequence: TGTGCCAGCAGCGTCGGACAGGGGGGAATGAACACTGAAGCTTTCTTT. This gives the protein CASSVGQGGMNTEAFF.